This T cell receptor beta chain originates from a study of cytomegalovirus exposure and HLA in healthy donors (dated by TCRdb to the late 2010s). Background on the whole study: An earlier analysis of fewer than 750 of the donors reported about 280 Gb of sequence data and roughly 120 million unique TCR beta sequences obtained from around 170 million T cells. Both class I and class II loci were covered by HLA typing, at four-digit resolution. An earlier analysis of 500 to 750 of the donors applied high-throughput TCR beta sequencing to assess whether each TCR beta V gene segment acted as functional or pseudogenic. To predict cytomegalovirus infection status, the study brought together high-throughput TCR immunosequencing, statistical association of individual TCRs with disease status, and machine learning. The study aimed to test whether signatures of past pathogen exposure could be identified by cataloging public T cell receptors. The study profiled the T cell repertoires of under 850 subjects by immunosequencing and related them to cytomegalovirus serostatus. In a later genetic analysis, genome-wide SNP genotypes for about three fifths of the roughly 670 donors were used, and that subset was treated as a discovery cohort. Every repertoire in the discovery cohort had been generated on one and the same sequencing platform. A later analysis re-examined previously published TCR beta repertoires from roughly 650 donors and added high-resolution HLA genotyping to investigate patterns of TCR occurrence. Of the 300 to 450 genotyped donors, around 81% fell in the genetic ancestry cluster associated with self-reported Caucasian donors. The number of donors typed differed by locus, with roughly 629-640 for A, B, C, DRB1 and DQB1, more than 500 for DQA1, about 610 for DPA1, and some 440 for DPB1. Roughly five DR-DQ haplotypes were handled as single units for association and clustering, since linkage in the cohort was strong. In the later analysis, no new phenotypic data were used to find candidate immune exposures; instead, reliance was placed on TCR beta sequences and their occurrence across donors. On average, roughly 240,000 unique TCR beta nucleotide sequences were sequenced per donor among 300 to 500 genotyped donors of the cohort, with 15% to 20% of those sequences being non-productive. Alongside the repertoire data, information on donor age, sex, ethnicity and CMV serostatus was compiled. An early release that covered around 590 HLA-typed donors contained about 300 gigabases of sequencing data and 75 million to 100 million unique TCR sequences. A separate validation cohort of 100 to 150 different subjects was used in addition to the roughly 670-subject first cohort. What the work shows at the level of the full study, not this receptor alone: Assigning TCR associations to individual alleles was difficult when HLA alleles, especially DR and DQ, strongly co-occurred. Most CMV-associated TCR beta chains appeared to be HLA-restricted in a later analysis, and the HLA associations seemed to be driven largely by CMV exposure. According to the authors, the approach could potentially be generalized to other disease states and immunological phenotypes. A later analysis found that HLA-associated TCR beta chains were more clonally expanded and had lower generation probabilities than equally common non-associated chains. According to a later analysis, parvovirus B19, influenza, CMV and Epstein-Barr virus appeared linked to several top co-occurrence clusters. A total of about 150 TCR beta chains were listed by the study as associated with cytomegalovirus. The only immune exposure information available for the cohort was CMV serostatus. An association between a missense DCLRE1C variant and V-gene and J-gene trimming of TCR beta chains was found in a later genetic analysis and replicated in an independent cohort. Some IMGT-functional V segments, including TRBV6-2 and TRBV6-3, could not be told apart with the 87-base-pair reads, so those segments were excluded. HLA typing was unavailable for some donors at each locus, so association tests used only the typed subset. Because counts were too low, roughly 18 rarely observed V segments, including chromosome 9 orphons, were left out of the earlier analysis of 587 of the donors. A later genetic analysis reported fewer N-insertions in productive TCRs among donors in an Asian-associated ancestry cluster than the roughly 620-donor mean. Correlated functional status among segregating V segments might be attributable to linkage disequilibrium, but an unknown experimental factor could not be ruled out. A further reported finding was that TCR beta sequences accurately predicted the HLA-A and HLA-B alleles for most subjects in the first cohort. An earlier analysis of 587 of the donors showed that most TCR beta V segments appeared in productive rearrangements either about 90% or about 30% of the time, which broadly matched IMGT annotations. In this cohort, only TCR beta chains were sequenced, and detectable features were limited by the absence of alpha or paired-chain data. Three of the identified cytomegalovirus-associated TCR beta chains were confirmed in vitro to be specific for cytomegalovirus antigens. While some public TCRs were present in many individuals, most TCR sequences turned up only very rarely across donors. Specific HLA alleles were associated with 15,000 to 20,000 TCR beta sequences at a false discovery rate of 0.05 in a later analysis. The presence/absence analyses assumed that sequencing depth was roughly uniform across donors, and that assumption may not be true. A group of highly shared sequence variants was considered likely to be a technical artifact of the sequencing pipeline. According to a later analysis, TCR association rates differed among HLA loci, with DRB1 alleles showing the most associated TCRs and HLA-C alleles showing the fewest. The classifier was reported to diagnose cytomegalovirus status with high specificity and sensitivity in both the original cohort and the validation cohort.

Regarding this clone: The antigen this receptor binds is unknown. The sample holds no much larger clone one base away, and base qualities are not on file.

Libraries were constructed by the immunoSEQ multiplex PCR assay. The multiplex PCR relied on a mix of 60 forward primers for TCR Vbeta segments and 13 reverse primers for TCR Jbeta segments. The CDR3 region of rearranged TCR beta genes was amplified from genomic DNA by a multiplex PCR assay. The amplified TCR beta libraries were sequenced on the Illumina HiSeq System as 87-base-pair reads. As for how the authors treated the data: A later analysis tallied about 77 million unique TCR beta chains across the 660 or so repertoires, and approximately 12 million of those chains were shared by two or more donors. Raw reads were error-corrected and collapsed into unique sequences by a nearest-neighbor algorithm in which closely related sequences were merged to remove PCR and sequencing errors. Alignment of CDR3 sequences to IMGT reference sequences was used to assign V, D and J gene segments. Each retained sequence needed at least a six-nucleotide match to both a V gene segment and a J gene segment. A rearrangement was called productive if the CDR3 had no stop codons and remained in frame with V and J, and every other rearrangement was called non-productive. Following IMGT convention, CDR3 was defined as the stretch from the second conserved V-encoded cysteine to the conserved J-encoded phenylalanine. Sequences without an unambiguous match to a single V gene segment were excluded from the earlier analysis of about 640 of the donors. In an earlier analysis of approximately 560 of the donors, a V segment was called functional when productive rearrangements were above 56.7%, and segregating when the standard deviation between donors exceeded 5%. A statistical classification framework was developed to diagnose cytomegalovirus status using the catalog of TCR beta chain sequences. A later analysis assigned V and J genes by comparing TCR nucleotide sequences with IMGT/GENE-DB human TR gene sequences. The TCRdist pipeline was used in a later analysis to assign CDR3 sequences and most-parsimonious VDJ recombination scenarios. In a later analysis, each TCR beta chain was defined by its CDR3 amino acid sequence together with its V-gene family, and reads without a unique V-gene family were excluded. As a way to deal with suspected cross-contamination and a sequencing artifact, a later analysis dropped 450 to 600 nucleotide sequences that were highly shared and had low generation probability. In a later analysis, a clonal expansion index for each public chain was calculated from normalized within-repertoire ranks of inferred template counts. A later analysis computed generation probabilities with a VDJ recombination model fitted to out-of-frame rearrangements, and checked the results against IGoR. Hypergeometric tests were used in a later analysis to score TCR-TCR, TCR-HLA and TCR-CMV co-occurrence, with a repertoire-size bias correction applied to the TCR pairs. False discovery rates were estimated in a later analysis by permuting HLA or CMV assignments 20 times. In a later analysis, co-occurring TCRs were grouped using DBSCAN, and TCRdist sequence similarity was added for clustering within HLA-allele-positive subsets. Co-occurrence clustering excluded repertoires with fewer than 30,000 or more than 120,000 public chains, plus five with anomalous nucleotide sharing. The table comes from immuneACCESS by way of TCRdb, which keeps in-frame sequences with V and J called. Part of the clones is missing from these tables; in studies checked, under half for an unresolved V gene and the rest for unknown reasons. The V and J calls and clone size were taken over from that table, and D and trimming were inferred from the DNA. The sample contains more than 130,000 clones, roughly 78% of them found a single time. The top ten hold about 2.2% of the sample.

The cohort consisted of fewer than 700 healthy bone marrow donors. At the time of sampling, all cohort members were nominally healthy, though unrecorded immune exposures were likely present. The donor tested CMV seronegative, placing the donor among the 350 or so seronegative members of the cohort. A peripheral blood sample was provided by each donor, and peripheral blood mononuclear cells were used for TCR beta sequencing. The Qiagen DNeasy Blood Extraction Kit was used to extract genomic DNA from the blood cell samples. The CDR3 covers 15 residues, taking in both the cysteine and the phenylalanine. CDR3 DNA only is kept here, 45 bases in frame from base 1. V is trimmed back by 4 bases and J by 1 base, and the junction contains 6 bases that no gene match accounts for. The CDR1 and CDR2 encoded by the germline V gene are SGHRS and YFSETQ.

This clonotype originated in a man younger than 40 in good health and CMV-seronegative. The chain couples TRBV5-1 to TRBJ1-2; 8 bases in the junction line up with TRBD1. Sequenced input: PBMCs. The CDR3 sequence is CASSTQGGINYGYTF. The nucleotide sequence is TGCGCCAGCAGCACACAGGGGGGGATTAACTATGGCTACACCTTC.